This TCR beta chain originates from a study of beta chain features in type 1 diabetes. Study in general: Cell yields, gender and age were comparable in patients and healthy donors. Regarding the study as a whole: For cells with high TCR expression, cDNA sequencing could yield over-representation. Shortening that was moderate but significant affected the TCRB CDR3s of Type 1 diabetes patients in all four CD4+ subsets.

Every bit of the isolated RNA underwent reverse transcription, so sequencing read expressed TCRB transcripts. Sequencing of naive, central memory and regulatory T cell samples gave an average of around 3.6 million reads. Produced via immunoSEQ multiplex PCR; TCRdb's table is partial and in-frame only. The table lists some 700,000 clones, around 15% of them singletons. V was pared by 3 bases and J by 0 bases, with 11 bases between. CDR1 is MGHRA and CDR2 is YSYEKL in the germline V gene. This CDR3 region has 15 residues. In all sorted populations, purity surpassed 95%. In the case of this clone: Its matching antigen is unknown.

This chain links TRBV4-1 with TRBJ1-1; TRBD1 might be the D (6 bases). The specimen sequenced was naive CD4+ T cells from blood. This TCR was recovered from a man younger than 35 with type 1 diabetes. CDR3 nucleotides: TGCGCCAGCAGCCACTGGACAGATTTGAACACTGAAGCTTTCTTT. Amino acids: CASSHWTDLNTEAFF.